This is a list of T cell receptor beta chains from one sample in a study of T cell repertoires in cytomegalovirus infection. Their cognate antigens are unknown. MiXCR, run by TCRdb on the reads, gives a single entry per CDR3 protein. The table includes about 35,000 distinct CDR3 sequences, approximately 52% detected once. The material was CD8+ T cells from cultured PBMCs, obtained from culture after CMV antigen stimulation. The receptors here all came from a human donor in good health (CMV status not recorded). Some clones in this sample may be carry-over from other donors' samples. CDR3s leave out the opening cysteine and the closing phenylalanine or tryptophan. Each record gives: V gene, CDR3 length, clone size, CDR3 protein. Clone size is given for some rows only: seen once, a few or many times, or a class if the clone is expanded.

>TRBV7-4|13|NA
ASSLAQRTNEKLF
>TRBV5-1|11|once
ASSFTSLNEQF
>TRBV6-5|16|NA
ASSYYGTGAPNTGELF
>TRBV7-9|11|many
ASSFADTGELF
>TRBV3-1|12|NA
ASSPDFPRDTQY
>TRBV27|13|NA
ASSLANQGAYEQY
>TRBV7-9|13|NA
ASSLLLAGTETQY
>TRBV7-6|12|NA
ASTMFGEASGYT
>TRBV9|12|NA
ASSATGFSYEQY
>TRBV7-9|13|many
ASSARTGGREKLF
>TRBV11-2|13|NA
ASSTGAGLPYEQY
>TRBV6-8|12|NA
ASNPTGGKTEAF
>TRBV12-3/TRBV12-4|14|few
ASSSPRGGREYTQY
>TRBV4-2|14|once
ASSQDRQGARHTQY
>TRBV7-2|10|NA
ASSLFRGEAF
>TRBV24-1|10|NA
ATSDLSNEQF
>TRBV28|14|once
ASSLERSPSYNEQF
>TRBV7-6|14|NA
ASSLASQGWTGELF
>TRBV7-2|16|many
ASSFRDRGLLTENEQF
>TRBV7-8|12|NA
ASSLAPGFGEQY
>TRBV27|14|NA
ASSTNYDRVGGELF
>TRBV3-1|12|many
ASSQHGRNSPLH
>TRBV14|13|NA
ASSQDMAITDTQY
>TRBV7-2|13|NA
ASSLVAGEGYEQY
>TRBV20-1|12|many
SARGPTGSGELF
>TRBV6-6|12|NA
ASSYGGAETEAF